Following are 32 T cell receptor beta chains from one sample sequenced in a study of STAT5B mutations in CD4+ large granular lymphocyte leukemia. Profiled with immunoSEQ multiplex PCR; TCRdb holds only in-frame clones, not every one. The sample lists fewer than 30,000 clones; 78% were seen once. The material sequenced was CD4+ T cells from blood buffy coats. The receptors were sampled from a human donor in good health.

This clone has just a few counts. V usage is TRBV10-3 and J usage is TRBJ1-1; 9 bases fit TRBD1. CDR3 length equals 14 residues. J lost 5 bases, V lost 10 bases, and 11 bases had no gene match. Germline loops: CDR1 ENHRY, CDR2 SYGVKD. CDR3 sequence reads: CATTRRQGETEAFF. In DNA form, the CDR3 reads TGTGCCACCACGAGAAGACAGGGGGAGACTGAAGCTTTCTTT.

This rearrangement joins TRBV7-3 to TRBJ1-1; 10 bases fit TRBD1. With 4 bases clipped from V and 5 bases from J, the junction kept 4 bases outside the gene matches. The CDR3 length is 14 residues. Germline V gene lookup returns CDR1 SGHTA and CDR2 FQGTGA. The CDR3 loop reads CASSSGQGRTEAFF. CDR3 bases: TGTGCCAGCAGCTCGGGACAGGGGAGAACTGAAGCTTTCTTT.

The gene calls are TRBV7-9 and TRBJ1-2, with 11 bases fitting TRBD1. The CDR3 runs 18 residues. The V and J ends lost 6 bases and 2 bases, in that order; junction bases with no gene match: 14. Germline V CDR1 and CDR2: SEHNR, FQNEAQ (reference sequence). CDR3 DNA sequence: TGTGCCAGCAGACTAAGTGGAGCCGGGACAGGGGGAAACTATGGCTACACCTTC. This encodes CASRLSGAGTGGNYGYTF.

This chain's CDR3 is CAWGLGHPYEQYF. DNA for the CDR3: TGTGCCTGGGGTCTAGGACACCCCTACGAGCAGTACTTC. The rearrangement uses TRBV30 and TRBJ2-7; weak D call: TRBD1 (5 bases). V was cut by 5 bases and J by 2 bases, with 13 bases left in between. Germline CDR1 and CDR2: GTSNPN and SVGIG (reference sequence). There are 13 residues in the CDR3.

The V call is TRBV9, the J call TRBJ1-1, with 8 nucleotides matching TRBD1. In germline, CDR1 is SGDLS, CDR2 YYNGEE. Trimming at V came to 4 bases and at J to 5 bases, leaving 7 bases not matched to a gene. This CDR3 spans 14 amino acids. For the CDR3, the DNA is TGTGCCAGCAGCTTCGGACAGGGAAGGACTGAAGCTTTCTTT. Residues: CASSFGQGRTEAFF.

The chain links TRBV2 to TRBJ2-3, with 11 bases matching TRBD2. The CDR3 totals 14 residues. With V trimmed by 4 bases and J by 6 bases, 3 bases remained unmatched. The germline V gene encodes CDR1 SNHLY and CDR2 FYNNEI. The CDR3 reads CASSGTSGRDTQYF. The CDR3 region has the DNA TGTGCCAGCAGTGGGACTAGCGGGCGGGATACGCAGTATTTT. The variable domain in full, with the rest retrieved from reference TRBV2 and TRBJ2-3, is EPEVTQTPSHQVTQMGQEVILRCVPISNHLYFYWYRQILGQKVEFLVSFYNNEISEKSEIFDDQFSVERPDGSNFTLKIRSTKLEDSAMYFCASSGTSGRDTQYFGPGTRLTVL.

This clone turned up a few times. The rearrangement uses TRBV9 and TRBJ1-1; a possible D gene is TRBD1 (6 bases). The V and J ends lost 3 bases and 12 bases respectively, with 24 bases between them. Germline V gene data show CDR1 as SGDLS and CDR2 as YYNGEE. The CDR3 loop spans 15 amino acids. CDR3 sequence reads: CASSARHREDGITFF. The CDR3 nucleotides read TGTGCCAGCAGCGCCCGACACAGGGAAGACGGTATTACTTTCTTT.

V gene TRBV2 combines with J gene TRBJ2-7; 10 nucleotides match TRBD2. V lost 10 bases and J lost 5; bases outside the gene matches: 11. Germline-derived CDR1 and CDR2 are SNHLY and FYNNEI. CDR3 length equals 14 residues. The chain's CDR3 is CATFAGLAFHEQYF. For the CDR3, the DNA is TGTGCCACCTTCGCGGGACTAGCGTTTCACGAGCAGTACTTC.

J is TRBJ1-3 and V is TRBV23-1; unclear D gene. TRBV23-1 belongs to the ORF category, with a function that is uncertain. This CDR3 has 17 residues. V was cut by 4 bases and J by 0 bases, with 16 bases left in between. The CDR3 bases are TGCGCCAGCAGTCCGCGGCACAGAAAAGACTCTGGAAACACCATATATTTT. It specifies CASSPRHRKDSGNTIYF.

The chain's CDR3 is CATYHRGRDTGELFF. Written as DNA, the CDR3 is TGTGCCACCTACCACAGGGGGCGGGACACCGGGGAGCTGTTTTTT. The chain combines TRBV28 with TRBJ2-2; 9 nucleotides align to TRBD1. The V segment lost 10 bases and the J segment 3 bases; nucleotides outside the gene matches: 9. Germline values: CDR1 MDHEN, CDR2 SYDVKM. This CDR3 region has 15 residues.

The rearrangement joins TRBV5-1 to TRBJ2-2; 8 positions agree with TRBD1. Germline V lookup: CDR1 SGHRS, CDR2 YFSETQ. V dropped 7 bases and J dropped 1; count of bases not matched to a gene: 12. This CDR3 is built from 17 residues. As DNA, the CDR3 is TGCGCCAGCCAAATCGGGACAGGCCCTGGGAACACCGGGGAGCTGTTTTTT. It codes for CASQIGTGPGNTGELFF.

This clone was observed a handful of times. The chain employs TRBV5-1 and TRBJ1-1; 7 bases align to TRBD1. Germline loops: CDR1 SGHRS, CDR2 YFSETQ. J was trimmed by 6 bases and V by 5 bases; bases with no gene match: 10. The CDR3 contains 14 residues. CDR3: CASRAQGERAEAFF. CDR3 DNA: TGCGCCAGCAGGGCCCAGGGGGAACGGGCTGAAGCTTTCTTT.

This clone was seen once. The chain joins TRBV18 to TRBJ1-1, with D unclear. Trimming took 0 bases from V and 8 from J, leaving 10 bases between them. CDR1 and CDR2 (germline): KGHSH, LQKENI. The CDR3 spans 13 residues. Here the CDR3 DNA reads TGTGCCAGCTCACCACCGATGGGCAGCGAAGCTTTCTTT. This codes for CASSPPMGSEAFF.

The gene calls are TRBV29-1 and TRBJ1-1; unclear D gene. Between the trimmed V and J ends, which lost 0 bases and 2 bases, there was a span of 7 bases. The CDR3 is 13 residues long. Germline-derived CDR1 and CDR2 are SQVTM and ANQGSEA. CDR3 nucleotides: TGCAGCGTTGAAGAGATGGCTAACACTGAAGCTTTCTTT. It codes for CSVEEMANTEAFF.

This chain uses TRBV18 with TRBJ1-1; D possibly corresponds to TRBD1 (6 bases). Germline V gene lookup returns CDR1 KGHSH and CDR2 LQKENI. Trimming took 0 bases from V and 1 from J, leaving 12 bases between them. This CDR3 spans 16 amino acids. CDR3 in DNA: TGTGCCAGCTCACCACCGGGCCAGGGGAAGAACACTGAAGCTTTCTTT. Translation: CASSPPGQGKNTEAFF.

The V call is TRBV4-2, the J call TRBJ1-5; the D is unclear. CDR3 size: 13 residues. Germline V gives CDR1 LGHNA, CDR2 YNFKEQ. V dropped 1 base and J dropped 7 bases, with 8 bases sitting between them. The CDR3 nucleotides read TGTGCCAGCAGCCAAGCTGAGCGGCAGCCCCAGCATTTT. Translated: CASSQAERQPQHF.

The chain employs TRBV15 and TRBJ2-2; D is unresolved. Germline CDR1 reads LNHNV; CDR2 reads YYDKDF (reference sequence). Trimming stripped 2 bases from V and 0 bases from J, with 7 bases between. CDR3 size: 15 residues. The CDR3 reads CATSRLTTNTGELFF. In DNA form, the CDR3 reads TGTGCCACCAGCAGATTAACAACGAACACCGGGGAGCTGTTTTTT.

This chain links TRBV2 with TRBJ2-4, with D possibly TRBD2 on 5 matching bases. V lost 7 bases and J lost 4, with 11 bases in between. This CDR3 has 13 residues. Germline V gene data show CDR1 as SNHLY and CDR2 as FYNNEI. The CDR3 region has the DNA TGTGCCAGCATGAGGGAGACAAAAAACATTCAGTACTTC. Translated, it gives CASMRETKNIQYF.

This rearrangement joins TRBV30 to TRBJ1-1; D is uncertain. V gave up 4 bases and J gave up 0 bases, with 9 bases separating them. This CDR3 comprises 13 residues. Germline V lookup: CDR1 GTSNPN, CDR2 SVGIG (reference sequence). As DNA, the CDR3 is TGTGCCTGGAAAGCAGGAATGAACACTGAAGCTTTCTTT. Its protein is CAWKAGMNTEAFF.

CDR3 loop: CASSPDSSGNTIYF. CDR3 bases: TGTGCCAGCAGCCCGGACAGCTCTGGAAACACCATATATTTT. This chain uses TRBV11-2 with TRBJ1-3; maybe TRBD1 (6 bases). Germline-derived CDR1 and CDR2 are SGHAT and FQNNGV. Trimming removed 5 bases at V and 0 bases at J, with 8 bases between. The CDR3 has 14 amino acids. The full variable domain, with the rest looked up from reference TRBV11-2 and TRBJ1-3, is EAGVAQSPRYKIIEKRQSVAFWCNPISGHATLYWYQQILGQGPKLLIQFQNNGVVDDSQLPKDRFSAERLKGVDSTLKIQPAKLEDSAVYLCASSPDSSGNTIYFGEGSWLTVV.

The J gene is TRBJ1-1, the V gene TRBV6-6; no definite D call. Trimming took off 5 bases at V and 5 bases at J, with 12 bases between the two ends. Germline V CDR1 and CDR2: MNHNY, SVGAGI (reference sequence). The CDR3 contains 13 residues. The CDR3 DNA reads TGTGCCAGCAGTCTCGCATCTAAAACTGAAGCTTTCTTT. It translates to CASSLASKTEAFF.

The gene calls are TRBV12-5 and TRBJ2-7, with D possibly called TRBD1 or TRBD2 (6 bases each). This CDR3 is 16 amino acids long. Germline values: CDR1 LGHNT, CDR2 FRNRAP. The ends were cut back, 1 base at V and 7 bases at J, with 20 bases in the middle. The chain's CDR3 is CASGLGEQGPRGEQYF. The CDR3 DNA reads TGTGCTAGTGGTTTGGGGGAACAGGGCCCACGGGGGGAGCAGTACTTC.

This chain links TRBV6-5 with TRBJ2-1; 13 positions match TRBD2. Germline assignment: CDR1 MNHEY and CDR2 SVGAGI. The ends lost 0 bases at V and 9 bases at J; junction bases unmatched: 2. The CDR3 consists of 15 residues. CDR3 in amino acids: CASSYSGLAGVEQFF. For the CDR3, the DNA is TGTGCCAGCAGTTACTCCGGACTAGCGGGAGTTGAGCAGTTCTTC.

CDR3 nucleotide sequence: TGTGCCATCAGGCAAGGAATTTTGAACACTGAAGCTTTCTTT. Translated, it gives CAIRQGILNTEAFF. The J gene is TRBJ1-1, the V gene TRBV28; D is undetermined. Germline V gene lookup returns CDR1 MDHEN and CDR2 SYDVKM. This CDR3 is built from 14 residues. The germline V and J ends were trimmed by 10 bases and 0 bases, with 15 bases remaining between them.

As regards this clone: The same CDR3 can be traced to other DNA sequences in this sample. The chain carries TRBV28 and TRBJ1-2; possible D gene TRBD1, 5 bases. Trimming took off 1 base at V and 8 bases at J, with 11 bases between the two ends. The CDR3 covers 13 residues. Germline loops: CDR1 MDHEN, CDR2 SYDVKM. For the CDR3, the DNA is TGTGCCAGCAGTTTATCGGACACTAAGGGCTACACCTTC. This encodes CASSLSDTKGYTF.

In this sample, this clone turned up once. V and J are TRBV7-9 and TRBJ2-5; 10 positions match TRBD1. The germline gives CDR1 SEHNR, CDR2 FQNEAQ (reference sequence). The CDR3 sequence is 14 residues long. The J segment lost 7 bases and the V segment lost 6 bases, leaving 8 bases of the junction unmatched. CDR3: CASSSGTGAGTQYF. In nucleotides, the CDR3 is TGTGCCAGCAGTTCCGGGACAGGGGCGGGGACCCAGTACTTC.

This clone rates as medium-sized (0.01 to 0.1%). CDR3 bases: TGTGCCACCTCGATGGGACAGGGTCGAGTCCTTGAAGCTTTCTTT. This translates into CATSMGQGRVLEAFF. This chain uses TRBV2 with TRBJ1-1, with TRBD1 matching 9 bases. Per germline, CDR1 SNHLY and CDR2 FYNNEI. This CDR3 has 15 amino acids. With 10 bases clipped from V and 7 bases from J, the junction kept 16 bases outside the gene matches. Complete variable domain (other parts from reference TRBV2 and TRBJ1-1): EPEVTQTPSHQVTQMGQEVILRCVPISNHLYFYWYRQILGQKVEFLVSFYNNEISEKSEIFDDQFSVERPDGSNFTLKIRSTKLEDSAMYFCATSMGQGRVLEAFFGQGTRLTVV.

The CDR3 region is CASSPVDNTDTQYF. In nucleotides, the CDR3 is TGTGCCAGCAGCCCCGTCGACAACACAGATACGCAGTATTTT. The rearrangement joins TRBV7-9 to TRBJ2-3; D not resolved. V lost 5 bases and J 2 bases, leaving 11 bases between the germline ends. This CDR3 is 14 amino acids long. The germline V gene encodes CDR1 SEHNR and CDR2 FQNEAQ (reference sequence).

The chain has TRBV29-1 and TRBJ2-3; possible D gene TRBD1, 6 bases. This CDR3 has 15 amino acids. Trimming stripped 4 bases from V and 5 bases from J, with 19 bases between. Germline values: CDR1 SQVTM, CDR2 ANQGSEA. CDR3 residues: CSVGGGQGTLDTQYF. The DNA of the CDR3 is TGCAGCGTTGGAGGGGGACAAGGGACCTTAGATACGCAGTATTTT.

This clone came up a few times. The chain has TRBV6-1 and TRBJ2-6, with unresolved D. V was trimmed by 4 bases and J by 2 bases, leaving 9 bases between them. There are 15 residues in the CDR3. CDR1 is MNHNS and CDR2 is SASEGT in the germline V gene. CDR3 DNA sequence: TGTGCCAGCAGTGGGGTACCCCCTGGGGCCAACGTCCTGACTTTC. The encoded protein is CASSGVPPGANVLTF.

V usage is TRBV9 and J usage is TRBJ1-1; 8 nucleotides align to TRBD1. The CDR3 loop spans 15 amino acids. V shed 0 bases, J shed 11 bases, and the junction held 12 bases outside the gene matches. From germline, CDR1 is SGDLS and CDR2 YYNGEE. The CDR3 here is CASSVEGGTGTGAFF. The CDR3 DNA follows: TGTGCCAGCAGCGTAGAAGGGGGGACAGGCACAGGGGCTTTCTTT.

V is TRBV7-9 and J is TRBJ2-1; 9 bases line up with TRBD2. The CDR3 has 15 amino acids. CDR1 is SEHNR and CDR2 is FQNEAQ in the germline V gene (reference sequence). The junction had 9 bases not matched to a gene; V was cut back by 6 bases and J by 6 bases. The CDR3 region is CASSVVAGGVNEQFF. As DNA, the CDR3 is TGTGCCAGCAGTGTCGTGGCGGGAGGGGTCAATGAGCAGTTCTTC.